The 2 T cell receptor beta chains below were found in one sample sequenced in a study of radiotherapy plus CTLA-4 blockade in lung cancer. Clones were read by immunoSEQ multiplex PCR, and TCRdb kept only the in-frame ones, dropping some. In the table there are around 26,000 clones, approximately 73% of which are singletons. Here the sequenced sample was peripheral blood, taken from a patient treated with radiotherapy plus ipilimumab. Source of these receptors: a human donor with non-small cell lung cancer who had stable disease on radiotherapy plus ipilimumab.

This chain's CDR3 is CASSSKQGVAGELFF. CDR3 nucleotides: TGTGCCAGCAGCTCAAAACAGGGGGTCGCCGGGGAGCTGTTTTTT. The chain is built from TRBV7-2 and TRBJ2-2, with TRBD1 matching 8 bases. The CDR3 has 15 amino acids. The V segment lost 4 bases and the J segment 6 bases; nucleotides outside the gene matches: 7. The V gene's germline CDR1 is SGHTA and CDR2 FQGNSA.

The chain is built from TRBV6-1 and TRBJ2-5; 8 nucleotides align to TRBD1. The CDR3 runs to 13 residues. Losses at the gene ends were 6 bases for V and 7 bases for J; bases not matched to a gene: 7. Germline V gives CDR1 MNHNS, CDR2 SASEGT. CDR3 residues: CASSYGQGRTQYF. CDR3 DNA sequence: TGTGCCAGCAGCTACGGACAGGGAAGGACCCAGTACTTC.